The subject of this entry is one T cell receptor (beta chain). The data derive from a study of blood T cell repertoires in COVID-19. Study context: Donors in the United States, Italy and Spain gave samples during acute or convalescent COVID-19. In each case, the material was cDNA or gDNA derived from T cells, B-cell-depleted T cells, or PBMCs.

The CDR3 spans 13 residues. Germline V gene data show CDR1 as GTSNPN and CDR2 as SVGIG (reference sequence). Between the trimmed V and J ends, which lost 2 bases and 1 base, there was a span of 8 bases. Method: immunoSEQ multiplex PCR; TCRdb's copy keeps in-frame clones and lacks some. The sample has fewer than 50,000 clones, around four fifths seen once. The TCR originated in a woman older than 75 with active or convalescent COVID-19. Sequencing input: peripheral blood. The chain links TRBV30 to TRBJ1-1; D gene uncertain. The CDR3 loop reads CAWSLGGNTEAFF. Written as DNA, the CDR3 is TGTGCCTGGAGTCTCGGAGGGAACACTGAAGCTTTCTTT.